This T cell receptor (beta chain) stems from a study of T-cell reconstitution after alpha-beta-depleted transplantation in children. Unique molecular identifiers were used to barcode this TCRbeta library. Each CDR3 protein is one row after TCRdb ran MiXCR on the PCR reads. The sample lists around 200,000 distinct CDR3 sequences, more than 6.5% occurring once. This clonotype showed up many times. The sequence derives from a human donor who donated a stem cell graft to a child with Wiskott-Aldrich syndrome. The sequencing used PBMCs from the stem cell graft donor, collected from the stem cell graft.

CDR3 nucleotide sequence: TGTGCCAGCCGACACCAATTTAGCAATCAGCCCCAGCATTTT. Translation gives CASRHQFSNQPQHF. The chain carries TRBV27 and TRBJ1-5, with D hard to call. The CDR3 is 14 residues long. V lost 8 bases to trimming and J lost 0 bases, with 11 bases between them. Germline values: CDR1 MNHEY, CDR2 SMNVEV (reference sequence).